The sequence of this TCR beta chain was determined in a study of graft-versus-host responses after intestinal transplantation listed by TCRdb under 2021. Concerning the study at large: Recipients received multivisceral, liver-intestinal, or isolated intestinal transplants. Every recipient was given anti-thymocyte globulin induction, followed by 2 to 3 years of maintenance tacrolimus and steroids. Rather than going through the commercial service, samples from a few later patients were sequenced in-house on an Illumina MiSeq and processed with MiXCR. The cohort enrolled about two dozen intestinal transplant recipients, one of whom was a retransplant, and 3 patients without pretransplant specimens were excluded. Alloreactive clones were identified by sequencing pre-transplant mixed lymphocyte reaction products and comparing these products with unstimulated pre-transplant donor and recipient T cells. A peak of at least 4% donor T cells among recipient peripheral blood mononuclear cells was the definition used for donor T cell macrochimerism. After intestinal transplantation, graft-versus-host and host-versus-graft alloreactive T cell clones were followed in the graft, circulation and bone marrow using bulk TCR-beta CDR3 sequencing.

As for this clone: Its recognized antigen is unknown. No base quality values were provided; no much bigger clone lies one nucleotide off.

The receptor library was made with the immunoSEQ multiplex PCR assay. For most patients, genomic DNA was isolated with the Qiagen DNeasy Blood and Tissue Kit and sent frozen to Adaptive Biotechnologies for TCR sequencing. High-throughput TCR-beta CDR3 sequencing of genomic DNA from most patients was performed by Adaptive Biotechnologies. Concerning the study's data processing: TCR sequencing data were retrieved from Adaptive's ImmunoSEQ software for 15 to 20 patients, whereas a few other patients were processed with MiXCR and VDJtools. To correct CD4 versus CD8 sorting errors, any sequence found in both subsets at a frequency ratio below 5:1 was removed. CDR3 nucleotide sequences shared between donor and recipient were removed because the origin of such sequences could not be assigned. To count as alloreactive, a clone needed at least 2-fold expansion over unstimulated cells and a minimum CFSE-low frequency of 0.002% (template counts) or 0.001% (read counts). Clones detected in sequenced pre-transplant spleen, lymph node, or MLR CFSE-low populations of the donor or recipient were defined as mappable. The cumulative frequency of alloreactive clones was calculated as a percentage of all sequences, weighted by copy number. In TCRdb, the immuneACCESS table is reduced to in-frame sequences with V and J assigned. These tables do not hold every clone; where another copy was compared, an unresolved V gene accounts for under half, and the others remain unexplained. V and J calls and clone size are as listed in that table; D and trimming were resolved from the DNA. A total of around 110,000 clones appear in this sample, 90% of them only once. The biggest ten clones account for approximately 0.17% of the sample.

Taken from cysteine to phenylalanine, the CDR3 has 16 residues. Here the CDR3 DNA is all that survives: 48 bases in frame from base 1. The germline V gene (reference sequence) yields MNHEY for CDR1 and SMNVEV for CDR2. Deletion took 5 bases off V and 0 bases off J, with a span of 14 bases between the germline ends. The time point label for this specimen denotes: cells obtained before transplantation from donor or recipient. CD3+CD4+ and CD3+CD8+ populations were FACS-sorted from unstimulated pre-transplant donor and recipient cells taken from spleen or lymph nodes. Broader findings and caveats from the paper: GvH clones were detected in recipient bone marrow, and some of these GvH clones were observed earlier in ileal mucosa or blood, consistent with an intestinal mucosal origin. The conclusions were limited by the relatively low number and heterogeneity of the intestinal transplant patients. Patients with donor T cell macrochimerism had high GvH to HvG T cell clonal ratios in their allografts. Early after transplant, declines in HvG clones were associated with peak levels of circulating GvH clones.

The sample in question was unstimulated CD4+ T cells sorted from spleen or lymph node cells, obtained before intestinal transplant. The V and J genes are TRBV27 and TRBJ1-5, with the identity of the D gene unclear. The source is a human donor who received an intestinal transplant. The base sequence is TGTGCCAGCAGTCAATTTAGCACATATAGCAATCAGCCCCAGCATTTT. It encodes CASSQFSTYSNQPQHF.